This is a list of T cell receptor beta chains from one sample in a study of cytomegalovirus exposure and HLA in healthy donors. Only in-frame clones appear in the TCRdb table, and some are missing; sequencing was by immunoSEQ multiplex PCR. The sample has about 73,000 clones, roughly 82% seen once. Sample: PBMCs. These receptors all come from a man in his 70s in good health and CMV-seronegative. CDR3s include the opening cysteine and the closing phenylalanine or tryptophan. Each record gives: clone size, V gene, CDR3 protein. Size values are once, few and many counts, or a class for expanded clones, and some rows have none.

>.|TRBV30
CAWSRTGGNQPQHF
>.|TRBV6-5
CASSLSGRRADTQYF
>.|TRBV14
CASSQVLTGELFF
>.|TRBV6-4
CASSDSGNSPLHF
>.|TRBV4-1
CASSQAPSRGYEQFF
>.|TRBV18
CASSEYSGLLATGELFF
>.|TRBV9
CASSVEGRADTQYF
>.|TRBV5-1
CASSTGTTYEKLFF
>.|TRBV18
CASSPLSDQETQYF
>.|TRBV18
CASSGQGGGMNTEAFF
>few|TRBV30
CAWSSGGSSYEQYF
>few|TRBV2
CATGPETGASNIQYF
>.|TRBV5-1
CASSLGHSNTEAFF
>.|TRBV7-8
CASSPGQAEYQPQHF
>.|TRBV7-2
CASTTGTGSANEQFF
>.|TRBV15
CATSRDRVRPNEKLFF
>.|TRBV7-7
CASSLGLEETQYF
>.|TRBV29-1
CSAQGAGYEQYF
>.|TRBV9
CASSPSITGELFF
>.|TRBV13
CASSLKRGSREKLFF
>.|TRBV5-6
CASSSLSEPQHF
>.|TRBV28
CASSSPGQDRGTIYF
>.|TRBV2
CATRGSSEQFF
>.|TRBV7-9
CASSPSRVRVGEKLFF
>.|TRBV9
CASSVAGGPYNEQFF
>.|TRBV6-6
CASSSYGSYEQYF
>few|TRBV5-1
CASSLGRDIDTIYF
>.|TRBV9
CASSVSLAGTDTQYF
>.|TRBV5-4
CASSFDGSLLGELFF
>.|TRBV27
CASSRLTGAPYEQYF
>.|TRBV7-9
CASSSQGRLAFF
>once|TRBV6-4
CASLAGGWDTQYF
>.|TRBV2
CASRGGGGIYEQYF
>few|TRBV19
CASSLMTGYYSNQPQHF
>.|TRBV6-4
CASTPSRGSTEAFF
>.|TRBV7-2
CASSGRTGVADTQYF
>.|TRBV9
CASSAAPSGSSEQYF
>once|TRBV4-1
CASSQDPGQGIFGTDTQYF
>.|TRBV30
CAWGWGDEQFF
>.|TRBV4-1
CASTPGQGAGNTIYF
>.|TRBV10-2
CASSESQGHGYTF
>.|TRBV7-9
CASSLVGAGNTIYF
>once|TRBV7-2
CASSLEQGREETQYF
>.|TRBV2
CASSERPPGWETQYF
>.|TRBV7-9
CASLPQGLDYGYTF
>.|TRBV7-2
CASTSGTLRNEKLFF
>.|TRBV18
CASSPESGNSPLHF
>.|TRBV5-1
CASSPTTGSAGELFF
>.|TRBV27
CASSPRQGANYGYTF
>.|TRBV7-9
CASSFEGAQNTGELFF
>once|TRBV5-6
CASSLRGTAREQFF
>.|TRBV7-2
CASSLRTTRVHF
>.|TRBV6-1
CASSESTGEPQHF
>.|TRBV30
CAWSAGTSGNTIYF